Each of the 7 T cell receptor beta chains below was sequenced from the same sample in a study of blood T cell repertoires in COVID-19. Assay: immunoSEQ multiplex PCR; the TCRdb copy retains only in-frame clones and omits some. The sample has tens of thousands of clones; around nine tenths are singletons. The specimen sequenced was peripheral blood. These receptors were collected from a man aged 50-59 years with acute or convalescent COVID-19.

V usage is TRBV27 and J usage is TRBJ2-7; 8 nucleotides match TRBD2. CDR1 is MNHEY, CDR2 SMNVEV, per germline (reference sequence). This CDR3 spans 15 amino acids. Germline trimming cut 6 bases from V and 6 bases from J; bases unmatched to any gene: 13. The CDR3: CASSPTGTRIIEQYF. CDR3 bases: TGTGCCAGCAGCCCAACCGGGACTAGGATTATCGAGCAGTACTTC.

This chain links TRBV7-9 with TRBJ1-2; tentatively, D is TRBD1 (5 bases). CDR1 is SEHNR and CDR2 is FQNEAQ in the germline V gene (reference sequence). The germline V and J ends were trimmed by 5 bases and 7 bases, with 17 bases remaining between them. This CDR3 is 14 amino acids long. Here the CDR3 DNA reads TGTGCCAGCAGCCAAGGGGTTTCCGCGGCTGGCTACACCTTC. Translated, it gives CASSQGVSAAGYTF.

The chain recombines TRBV10-2 with TRBJ1-2; D is ambiguous. The germline V gene encodes CDR1 WSHSY and CDR2 SAAADI. V was shortened by 3 bases and J by 5 bases, with 13 bases between the two germline ends. CDR3 length: 14 amino acids. The CDR3 coding sequence is TGCGCCAGCAGTGATCCTCGACGAGGATATGGCTACACCTTC. Its protein product is CASSDPRRGYGYTF.

The J gene is TRBJ2-7, the V gene TRBV5-1, with 9 bases matching TRBD1. Trimming took 0 bases from V and 3 from J; bases not matched to a gene: 13. From germline, CDR1 is SGHRS and CDR2 YFSETQ. CDR3 length equals 18 residues. This chain's CDR3 is CASSLALLRQGEIYEQYF. The CDR3, as DNA: TGCGCCAGCAGCTTGGCCCTCTTGAGACAGGGGGAGATCTACGAGCAGTACTTC. Supplemented by reference TRBV5-1 and TRBJ2-7, the full variable domain reads KAGVTQTPRYLIKTRGQQVTLSCSPISGHRSVSWYQQTPGQGLQFLFEYFSETQRNKGNFPGRFSGRQFSNSRSEMNVSTLELGDSALYLCASSLALLRQGEIYEQYFGPGTRLTVT.

This clone has just a few counts. The chain uses TRBV10-3 and TRBJ2-7, with 14 bases fitting TRBD2. From germline, CDR1 is ENHRY and CDR2 SYGVKD. The CDR3 is made up of 17 amino acids. J lost 9 bases, V lost 3 bases, and 13 bases had no gene match. The CDR3 sequence is CAISDSGTSGRVRVQYF. The CDR3 DNA reads as TGTGCCATCAGTGACTCCGGGACTAGCGGGAGAGTGCGAGTGCAGTACTTC.

This chain links TRBV30 with TRBJ2-1; 10 positions match TRBD2. The germline gives CDR1 GTSNPN, CDR2 SVGIG (reference sequence). V was clipped by 2 bases and J by 2 bases; unmatched bases: 3. The CDR3 runs to 15 residues. The CDR3 spells CAWSSGRAPYNEQFF. CDR3 DNA sequence: TGTGCCTGGAGTAGCGGGAGGGCCCCCTACAATGAGCAGTTCTTC. Drawing the rest from reference TRBV30 and TRBJ2-1, the complete variable domain is SQTIHQWPATLVQPVGSPLSLECTVEGTSNPNLYWYRQAAGRGLQLLFYSVGIGQISSEVPQNLSASRPQDRQFILSSKKLLLSDSGFYLCAWSSGRAPYNEQFFGPGTRLTVL.

The chain couples TRBV7-9 to TRBJ2-1; a weak D match, TRBD2 (5 bases). The CDR3 consists of 16 residues. The germline V gene has CDR1 SEHNR and CDR2 FQNEAQ (reference sequence). Trimming pared 6 bases from V and 3 bases from J, leaving 18 bases between. The CDR3 DNA follows: TGTGCCAGCAGACCCATAGCGACACGAGACTACAATGAGCAGTTCTTC. As protein: CASRPIATRDYNEQFF. The complete variable domain, with remaining parts taken from reference TRBV7-9 and TRBJ2-1, reads DTGVSQNPRHKITKRGQNVTFRCDPISEHNRLYWYRQTLGQGPEFLTYFQNEAQLEKSRLLSDRFSAERPKGSFSTLEIQRTEQGDSAMYLCASRPIATRDYNEQFFGPGTRLTVL.